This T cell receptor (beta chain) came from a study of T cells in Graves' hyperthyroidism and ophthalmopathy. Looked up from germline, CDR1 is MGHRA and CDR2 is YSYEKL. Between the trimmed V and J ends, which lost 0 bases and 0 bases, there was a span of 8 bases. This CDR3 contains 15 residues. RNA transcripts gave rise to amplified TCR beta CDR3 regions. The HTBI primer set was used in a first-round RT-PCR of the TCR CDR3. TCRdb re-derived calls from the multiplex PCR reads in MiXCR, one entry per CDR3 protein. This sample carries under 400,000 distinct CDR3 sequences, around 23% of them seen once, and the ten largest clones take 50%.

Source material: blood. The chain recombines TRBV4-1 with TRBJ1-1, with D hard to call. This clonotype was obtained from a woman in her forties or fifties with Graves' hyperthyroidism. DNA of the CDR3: TGCGCCAGCAGCCAAGATCTCCCTATGAACACTGAAGCTTTCTTT. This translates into CASSQDLPMNTEAFF.